The source of this T cell receptor (beta chain) is a study of blood T cell repertoires in COVID-19. The protocol was immunoSEQ multiplex PCR, while the TCRdb copy is restricted to in-frame clones and leaves out a portion. Among fewer than 500,000 clones listed, roughly 90% were seen once. CDR1 is KGHSH and CDR2 is LQKENI in the germline V gene. The CDR3 is 16 residues long. J gave up 3 bases and V 5 bases, and 2 bases lay outside the gene matches. This chain uses TRBV18 with TRBJ2-2; the match to TRBD2 covers 14 bases. Sequencing used peripheral blood. The sequence came from a man aged 18 to 29 with COVID-19, enrolled during active disease. The CDR3 loop reads CASSAGLAGDTGELFF. CDR3 nucleotides: TGTGCCAGCTCAGCGGGACTAGCGGGGGACACCGGGGAGCTGTTTTTT.